The 26 T cell receptor beta chains below were found in one sample sequenced in a study of T-cell reconstitution after alpha-beta-depleted transplantation in children. It was with unique molecular identifiers that the TCRbeta library was prepared. TCRdb re-called the PCR reads with MiXCR, one entry per CDR3 protein. Of 250,000 to 300,000 distinct CDR3 sequences detected, 11% appear once; the ten largest clones hold about a quarter. The sequencing here drew on peripheral blood, taken 180 days after TCRalphabeta/CD19-depleted stem cell transplant. Receptor source: a male patient aged 2 to 9 who had a stem cell transplant for chronic granulomatous disease, so the T cells may come from the graft donor.

This clonotype was counted ten times or more. This sequence joins TRBV18 and TRBJ2-3, with 8 bases lining up with TRBD1. The CDR3 length is 14 residues. Germline V gene data show CDR1 as KGHSH and CDR2 as LQKENI. Unmatched junction bases numbered 5, after V lost 6 bases and J lost 3 bases. CDR3 region: CASSRQGRTDTQYF. In DNA form, the CDR3 reads TGTGCCAGCTCGCGACAGGGGAGGACAGATACGCAGTATTTT.

This clonotype was recorded many times. The chain carries TRBV18 and TRBJ2-2; D not certain. The germline CDR1 and CDR2 sequences are KGHSH and LQKENI. The V end lost 4 bases, the J end lost 7 bases, and 10 bases lay between the germline ends. The CDR3 loop spans 13 amino acids. CDR3: CASSHLEDGELFF. The CDR3 nucleotides read TGTGCCAGCTCACACTTAGAGGACGGGGAGCTGTTTTTT.

This clonotype was seen ten or more times. The chain uses TRBV11-2 and TRBJ2-1, with D unresolved. V shed 5 bases and J shed 0 bases, with 8 bases lying between them. This CDR3 has 14 residues. Germline values: CDR1 SGHAT, CDR2 FQNNGV. This CDR3 is CASSQPGSYNEQFF. The CDR3 nucleotides read TGTGCCAGCAGCCAACCCGGCTCCTACAATGAGCAGTTCTTC.

This clonotype came up many times. This chain's CDR3 is CASNPSGGLETQYF. The CDR3 nucleotides read TGCGCCAGCAACCCTAGCGGGGGACTAGAGACCCAGTACTTC. The rearrangement joins TRBV5-1 to TRBJ2-5; the match to TRBD2 covers 10 bases. There are 14 residues in the CDR3. CDR1 is SGHRS and CDR2 is YFSETQ in the germline V gene. The trim removed 6 bases at V and 4 bases at J, leaving 6 bases unmatched.

A note on this clonotype: A much larger clone differs by one base, so this may be a read error. V usage is TRBV10-3 and J usage is TRBJ2-3; D gene ambiguous. Germline V gene sequence: CDR1 ENHRY, CDR2 SYGVKD. V gave up 4 bases and J gave up 5 bases, with 7 bases separating them. This CDR3 contains 12 residues. CDR3 sequence: CAISGPIDTQYF. CDR3 in DNA: TGTGCCATCAGTGGTCCTATAGATACGCAGTATTTT.

This clonotype was seen repeatedly, ten times or more. The CDR3 is CASSYKGEGTREQFF. The CDR3 DNA sequence: TGTGCCAGCAGTTACAAGGGGGAGGGTACTCGCGAGCAGTTCTTC. This chain links TRBV6-5 with TRBJ2-1; D is perhaps TRBD2 (7 bases). Germline loops: CDR1 MNHEY, CDR2 SVGAGI. Trimming removed 2 bases from V and 10 bases from J, with 18 bases in between. CDR3 length equals 15 residues.

This clonotype came up many times. This chain joins TRBV7-9 and TRBJ2-5; 14 bases align to TRBD2. This CDR3 is 15 amino acids long. From germline, CDR1 is SEHNR and CDR2 FQNEAQ (reference sequence). V gave up 5 bases and J gave up 3 bases; unmatched junction bases: 2. The CDR3 is CASSPGLAGEETQYF. The CDR3 coding sequence is TGTGCCAGCAGCCCGGGACTAGCGGGGGAAGAGACCCAGTACTTC.

This clonotype was observed many times. The rearrangement links TRBV5-1 to TRBJ2-7, with 10 bases identical to TRBD2. With 4 bases clipped from V and 4 bases from J, the junction kept 8 bases outside the gene matches. The CDR3 runs 15 residues. From germline, CDR1 is SGHRS and CDR2 YFSETQ. CDR3 residues: CASSPKREGRYEQYF. In nucleotides, the CDR3 is TGCGCCAGCAGCCCAAAGCGGGAGGGCCGGTACGAGCAGTACTTC.

This clonotype has a count of ten or more. The V gene is TRBV28, the J gene TRBJ2-7, with TRBD2 identical over 15 bases. Looked up from germline, CDR1 is MDHEN and CDR2 is SYDVKM. CDR3 length: 20 amino acids. The J segment lost 3 bases and the V segment lost 1 base, leaving 13 bases of the junction unmatched. CDR3 nucleotide sequence: TGTGCCAGCAGTTTATCCCTCCCGGGACTAGCGGGAGGAGGATTCTACGAGCAGTACTTC. Amino acids: CASSLSLPGLAGGGFYEQYF.

This clonotype appeared many times. The V call is TRBV7-6, the J call TRBJ2-3, with 8 bases identical to TRBD2. Trimming removed 0 bases from V and 3 bases from J; junction bases left unmatched: 8. The CDR3 loop spans 17 amino acids. Germline loops: CDR1 SGHVS, CDR2 FNYEAQ. The CDR3 spells CASSLARTSGATDTQYF. The CDR3 DNA sequence: TGTGCCAGCAGCTTAGCGCGTACTAGCGGAGCAACAGATACGCAGTATTTT. The entire variable domain, with the rest obtained from reference TRBV7-6 and TRBJ2-3, is as follows: GAGVSQSPRYKVTKRGQDVALRCDPISGHVSLYWYRQALGQGPEFLTYFNYEAQQDKSGLPNDRFSAERPEGSISTLTIQRTEQRDSAMYRCASSLARTSGATDTQYFGPGTRLTVL.

The table lists this clonotype with many counts. V is TRBV20-1 and J is TRBJ2-7; TRBD2 matches at 9 bases. Germline assignment: CDR1 DFQATT and CDR2 SNEGSKA (reference sequence). The CDR3 is 15 residues long. V was pared by 2 bases and J by 3 bases, with 8 bases of the junction left unmatched. The CDR3 loop is CSARSSGSGGYEQYF. DNA for the CDR3: TGCAGTGCTAGATCCAGTGGTAGCGGGGGCTACGAGCAGTACTTC.

There are many counts of this clonotype. The chain joins TRBV27 to TRBJ1-2, with no clear D. Germline-derived CDR1 and CDR2 are MNHEY and SMNVEV (reference sequence). Trimming took 6 bases from V and 8 from J, leaving 16 bases between them. The CDR3 has 13 residues. DNA of the CDR3: TGTGCCAGCAGCCCCCAAATGACGGGCGGCTACACCTTC. Encoded protein: CASSPQMTGGYTF.

This clonotype was counted ten times or more. CDR3 amino acids: CASSPGTGGGNQPQHF. CDR3 nucleotide sequence: TGCGCCAGCAGCCCCGGGACAGGGGGTGGCAATCAGCCCCAGCATTTT. This rearrangement joins TRBV5-1 to TRBJ1-5; 11 bases are shared with TRBD1. Unmatched junction bases numbered 5, after V lost 4 bases and J lost 2 bases. CDR3 length equals 16 residues. The germline CDR1 and CDR2 sequences are SGHRS and YFSETQ. Combining the CDR3 with reference TRBV5-1 and TRBJ1-5 gives the whole variable domain KAGVTQTPRYLIKTRGQQVTLSCSPISGHRSVSWYQQTPGQGLQFLFEYFSETQRNKGNFPGRFSGRQFSNSRSEMNVSTLELGDSALYLCASSPGTGGGNQPQHFGDGTRLSIL.

As to this clonotype: This clone may be a read error of a much larger clone one base away. The chain recombines TRBV5-1 with TRBJ2-7; 7 nucleotides agree with TRBD2. Germline-derived CDR1 and CDR2 are SGHRS and YFSETQ. The CDR3 consists of 13 residues. In nucleotides, the CDR3 is TGCGCCAGCAGCTTGGGACTAGCAGACGAGAAGTACTTC. It encodes CASSLGLADEKYF.

This clonotype has ten or more counts. The J gene is TRBJ1-1, the V gene TRBV29-1; D remains ambiguous. CDR1 SQVTM and CDR2 ANQGSEA come from the germline V gene. With 4 bases removed from V and 1 base from J, the gap between germline ends came to 13 bases. The CDR3 is 14 amino acids. The DNA of the CDR3 is TGCAGCGTTGCGGGGAGGCAGGCGAACACTGAAGCTTTCTTT. Its translation is CSVAGRQANTEAFF. Variable domain in full (rest from reference TRBV29-1 and TRBJ1-1): SAVISQKPSRDICQRGTSLTIQCQVDSQVTMMFWYRQQPGQSLTLIATANQGSEATYESGFVIDKFPISRPNLTFSTLTVSNMSPEDSSIYLCSVAGRQANTEAFFGQGTRLTVV.

This clonotype occurred many times. The chain has TRBV12-3 or TRBV12-4 and TRBJ2-7; possible D gene TRBD1, 6 bases. V lost 7 bases to trimming and J lost 13 bases, with 11 bases between them. The CDR3 totals 9 residues. The CDR3 is CASIGTPYF. CDR3 DNA sequence: TGTGCCAGCATTGGGACACCTTACTTC.

This clonotype was seen many times. The chain recombines TRBV11-2 with TRBJ1-1, with D unresolved. V lost 2 bases and J 4 bases, leaving 11 bases between the germline ends. The CDR3 is 14 residues long. Looked up from germline, CDR1 is SGHAT and CDR2 is FQNNGV. The CDR3 sequence is CASSLSGGSTEAFF. CDR3 bases: TGTGCCAGCAGCTTATCGGGTGGGTCCACTGAAGCTTTCTTT.

This clonotype was recorded many times. The chain couples TRBV7-7 to TRBJ2-5; no clear D. This CDR3 has 14 residues. CDR1 is SSHAT and CDR2 is FNYEAQ in the germline V gene (reference sequence). Between the trimmed V and J ends, which lost 2 bases and 3 bases, there was a span of 10 bases. CDR3 loop: CASSLYRSEETQYF. The CDR3 DNA follows: TGTGCCAGCAGCTTATATAGGTCCGAAGAGACCCAGTACTTC.

Notes on this clonotype: Since a much larger clone is just one base distant, this may be a read error. The chain has TRBV6-5 and TRBJ2-2; D possibly corresponds to TRBD2 (5 bases). There are 15 residues in the CDR3. CDR1 and CDR2 from the germline V gene are MNHEY and SVGAGI. The CDR3 is CASSYLPALTGELLF. The CDR3 bases are TGTGCCAGCAGTTACCTTCCTGCCCTCACCGGGGAGCTGTTATTT.

This clonotype occurred a few times. The chain is built from TRBV7-8 and TRBJ2-4; D perhaps matches TRBD1 (6 bases). Germline values: CDR1 SGHVS, CDR2 FQNEAQ. The CDR3 length is 16 residues. V was trimmed by 5 bases and J by 5 bases, leaving 19 bases between them. The chain's CDR3 is CASSPPKSGVENIQYF. CDR3 DNA sequence: TGTGCCAGCAGCCCACCCAAGTCAGGGGTTGAAAACATTCAGTACTTC.

This clonotype appeared many times. The chain joins TRBV28 to TRBJ2-1; 10 bases are a match to TRBD2. Germline V lookup: CDR1 MDHEN, CDR2 SYDVKM. The length of the CDR3 is 15 residues. The junction had 2 bases not matched to a gene; V was cut back by 6 bases and J by 0 bases. The CDR3 spells CASRAGGSSYNEQFF. CDR3 coding DNA: TGTGCCAGCAGAGCGGGAGGGAGCTCCTACAATGAGCAGTTCTTC.

In this sample, this clonotype turned up many times. This chain joins TRBV4-1 and TRBJ1-5; 8 nucleotides align to TRBD1. This CDR3 comprises 17 residues. Germline V gene lookup returns CDR1 MGHRA and CDR2 YSYEKL. With 0 bases clipped from V and 3 bases from J, the junction kept 7 bases outside the gene matches. The CDR3 DNA follows: TGCGCCAGCAGCCAAGAGCCGGGACAGGTGATCAATCAGCCCCAGCATTTT. Translating gives CASSQEPGQVINQPQHF.

This clonotype was counted at least ten times. The chain carries TRBV7-3 and TRBJ2-6; 8 bases line up with TRBD2. CDR1 and CDR2 from the germline V gene are SGHTA and FQGTGA. V lost 5 bases to trimming and J lost 1 base; unmatched junction nucleotides: 4. The CDR3 is 16 amino acids. The CDR3, as DNA: TGTGCCAGCAGCCTCCGGGGGGGGTCTGGGGCCAACGTCCTGACTTTC. It is translated as CASSLRGGSGANVLTF. Together with reference TRBV7-3 and TRBJ2-6, the CDR3 gives the full variable domain: GAGVSQTPSNKVTEKGKYVELRCDPISGHTALYWYRQSLGQGPEFLIYFQGTGAADDSGLPNDRFFAVRPEGSVSTLKIQRTERGDSAVYLCASSLRGGSGANVLTFGAGSRLTVL.

This clonotype has a count of ten or more. The chain recombines TRBV2 with TRBJ1-5, with D possibly TRBD1 on 5 matching bases. This CDR3 comprises 15 residues. The ends were cut back, 4 bases at V and 3 bases at J, with 13 bases in the middle. Germline V gives CDR1 SNHLY, CDR2 FYNNEI. The CDR3 DNA sequence: TGTGCCAGCAGTGGCCGGGACCGTAACAATCAGCCCCAGCATTTT. It specifies CASSGRDRNNQPQHF.

This clonotype was seen at least ten times. The V and J genes are TRBV14 and TRBJ2-3; weak D call: TRBD1 (6 bases). This CDR3 comprises 15 residues. Germline lookup yields CDR1 SGHDN and CDR2 FVKESK. V gave up 4 bases and J gave up 2 bases, with 13 bases separating them. CDR3 sequence reads: CASSRDISYTDTQYF. The CDR3 DNA is TGTGCCAGCAGCCGGGACATCTCCTACACAGATACGCAGTATTTT. Filled out from reference TRBV14 and TRBJ2-3, the complete variable domain reads EAGVTQFPSHSVIEKGQTVTLRCDPISGHDNLYWYRRVMGKEIKFLLHFVKESKQDESGMPNNRFLAERTGGTYSTLKVQPAELEDSGVYFCASSRDISYTDTQYFGPGTRLTVL.

This clonotype appeared many times. V usage is TRBV5-4 and J usage is TRBJ2-3; 7 bases fit TRBD2. This CDR3 spans 15 amino acids. The V and J ends lost 0 bases and 5 bases, in that order; junction bases with no gene match: 6. Germline V gene sequence: CDR1 SGHNT, CDR2 YYREEE (reference sequence). DNA of the CDR3: TGTGCCAGCAGCTTGGGCGGGAGATTGGTAGATACGCAGTATTTT. Protein sequence: CASSLGGRLVDTQYF. The whole variable domain, filled in from reference TRBV5-4 and TRBJ2-3, reads ETGVTQSPTHLIKTRGQQVTLRCSSQSGHNTVSWYQQALGQGPQFIFQYYREEENGRGNFPPRFSGLQFPNYSSELNVNALELDDSALYLCASSLGGRLVDTQYFGPGTRLTVL.